This record covers a single TCR beta chain. The repertoire was sequenced with immunoSEQ multiplex PCR; TCRdb's copy has only in-frame clones and lacks some. Found here are fewer than 4,000 clones, approximately 85% of them singletons; the top ten hold about 8%. The V gene lost 5 bases and the J gene lost 1 base, with 18 bases spanning the gap. Germline V gene data show CDR1 as SGHAT and CDR2 as FQNNGV. The CDR3 sequence is 17 residues long. The data were obtained in a study of immune cell composition in non-small cell lung cancer. The receptor was derived from a human donor with non-small cell lung cancer. Sequenced input: lung tumor tissue. The chain joins TRBV11-2 to TRBJ1-3; possibly TRBD1 for D (6 bases). This chain's CDR3 is CASSPSGGAMSGNTIYF. The CDR3 bases are TGTGCCAGCAGCCCTTCGGGGGGCGCAATGTCTGGAAACACCATATATTTT.